This T cell receptor beta chain originates from a study of shared clonotypes between healthy human individuals. Free of recent acute infections or vaccinations, the donors were healthy HIV-negative adults. Splitting of CD4+ cells produced CD45RA+ naive and CD45RA-negative memory subsets. The assay was carried out at the deep level. Clones were sequenced by immunoSEQ multiplex PCR, and TCRdb holds only the in-frame ones, with some missing. The data show hundreds of thousands of clones, about two thirds seen once. This CDR3 region has 12 residues. Germline lookup yields CDR1 GTSNPN and CDR2 SVGIG (reference sequence). V was clipped by 5 bases and J by 3 bases, with 11 bases between them.

This receptor was obtained from a woman aged 25 to 39 in good health. The specimen was memory CD4+ T cells sorted from blood. The sample's subset: CD45RA-negative fraction. The gene calls are TRBV30 and TRBJ2-7; D gene ambiguous. DNA for the CDR3: TGTGCCTGGCGGCAGCCAGGCTACGAGCAGTACTTC. It translates to CAWRQPGYEQYF.